Below, 10 T cell receptor beta chains from the same sample are listed, as sequenced in a study of blood T cell repertoires in COVID-19. Produced via immunoSEQ multiplex PCR; TCRdb's table is partial and in-frame only. Of approximately 150,000 clones in the sample, approximately 87% were seen once. What was sequenced was peripheral blood. The source of these receptors is a woman aged 45-65 years with active or convalescent COVID-19.

The count of this clone is one. As DNA, the CDR3 is TGTGCCAGCAGTTTACGACATCTAGCTAATCAGCCCCAGCATTTT. The encoded protein is CASSLRHLANQPQHF. This sequence joins TRBV27 and TRBJ1-5; D not resolved. This CDR3 spans 15 amino acids. The V and J ends lost 2 bases and 4 bases respectively, with 12 bases between them. Germline V CDR1 and CDR2: MNHEY, SMNVEV (reference sequence).

This clone appeared once. The genes are TRBV21-1 and TRBJ1-2; the D segment call TRBD1 is taken from the table without a DNA check. TRBV21-1 is described as a pseudogene. CDR3 length: 15 residues. In DNA form, the CDR3 reads TGTGCCAGCAGCAAAGTGACGACATCTAACTATGGCTACACCTTC. It specifies CASSKVTTSNYGYTF.

The chain combines TRBV25-1 with TRBJ1-5; D remains ambiguous. Per the germline V gene, CDR1 is MGHDK and CDR2 is SYGVNS. The CDR3 runs to 12 residues. V was pared by 4 bases and J by 4 bases, with 5 bases between. The CDR3 DNA reads TGTGCCAGCAGTGCCGGGAATCAGCCCCAGCATTTT. Protein: CASSAGNQPQHF.

Only one count was recorded for this clone. The chain recombines TRBV6-5 with TRBJ1-2, with a possible D match to TRBD1 (5 bases). CDR1 and CDR2 from the germline V gene are MNHEY and SVGAGI. Trimming shortened V by 6 bases and J by 5 bases, and 16 bases separated the two germline ends. This CDR3 contains 14 residues. CDR3 nucleotides: TGTGCCAGCAGGGAGGCGGGGGGGTATTATGGCTACACCTTC. It translates to CASREAGGYYGYTF.

The V call is TRBV5-1, the J call TRBJ1-1; D perhaps matches TRBD1 (6 bases). Trimming removed 6 bases at V and 8 bases at J, with 14 bases between. The CDR3 sequence is 12 residues long. The V gene's germline CDR1 is SGHRS and CDR2 YFSETQ. The DNA for the CDR3 is TGCGCCAGCAAAGGGGGTCCCTCGGAAGCTTTCTTT. It is translated as CASKGGPSEAFF.

V usage is TRBV4-3 and J usage is TRBJ2-3; TRBD2 is a possible D gene (5 bases). Per the germline V gene, CDR1 is LGHNA and CDR2 is YSLEER. Trimming left V 4 bases short and J 0 bases short, with 11 bases between. This CDR3 has 15 residues. The CDR3 spells CASSPRRTSTDTQYF. For the CDR3, the DNA is TGCGCCAGCAGCCCAAGGAGGACTAGCACAGATACGCAGTATTTT.

This clone appeared a single time. CDR3 sequence reads: CATSSQYPPNYGYTF. The DNA of the CDR3 is TGTGCCACCAGCAGCCAGTACCCCCCTAACTATGGCTACACCTTC. V usage is TRBV15 and J usage is TRBJ1-2; D not certain. V lost 3 bases to trimming and J lost 0 bases, with 11 bases between them. Germline V lookup: CDR1 LNHNV, CDR2 YYDKDF (reference sequence). The CDR3 spans 15 residues.

The J gene is TRBJ2-6, the V gene TRBV7-2, with 7 bases matching TRBD1. The germline V gene encodes CDR1 SGHTA and CDR2 FQGNSA. The CDR3 length is 18 residues. The V gene end was trimmed by 3 bases and the J gene end by 0 bases; junction bases not matched to a gene: 8. CDR3 nucleotide sequence: TGTGCCAGCAGCTTTTACAGGGGCTTAAGCTCTGGGGCCAACGTCCTGACTTTC. Translating gives CASSFYRGLSSGANVLTF.

This clone was seen only once. Other DNA sequences in the same sample also yield this CDR3. The gene calls are TRBV18 and TRBJ1-1, with D maybe TRBD1 (5 bases). CDR3 length: 12 amino acids. Germline values: CDR1 KGHSH, CDR2 LQKENI. Deletions cut 4 bases from V and 6 bases from J, with 9 bases between. This chain's CDR3 is CASSLRGAEAFF. The CDR3 bases are TGTGCCAGCTCACTTAGGGGTGCTGAAGCTTTCTTT.

J is TRBJ2-7 and V is TRBV29-1; 9 bases fit TRBD1. CDR1 SQVTM and CDR2 ANQGSEA come from the germline V gene. CDR3 length: 13 amino acids. V was pared by 4 bases and J by 3 bases, with 4 bases of the junction left unmatched. CDR3 nucleotide sequence: TGCAGCGTTGCCGGGACAGGGAGCTACGAGCAGTACTTC. Protein product: CSVAGTGSYEQYF.